The 5 T cell receptor beta chains below all came from one sample that was sequenced in a study of Graves' ophthalmopathy and Graves' hyperthyroidism (dated by TCRdb to the late 2010s). The sequencing machine was an Illumina HiSeq 2000. For repertoire sequencing, TCR beta CDR3 regions were amplified from RNA transcripts. A first-round RT-PCR used HTBI primers with the Qiagen OneStep RT-PCR kit, followed by a second-round multiplex PCR, size selection and purification. TCRdb took the public reads, trimmed them with fastp at Q25, ran MiXCR for clone calling and kept in-frame beta chains. Each CDR3 protein gets just one entry, which takes the most common genes and DNA from the rows behind it. The sample table records about 420,000 distinct CDR3 sequences; roughly 21% of these occur just once. Together, the top ten hold more than 2.5% of the sample. Sequencing was carried out using peripheral blood. These receptor sequences come from a woman aged 18-29 years with stable Graves' hyperthyroidism. Donor details come from another sample of the same person, matched by shared clones.

The sample holds many counts of this clonotype. The gene calls are TRBV11-2 and TRBJ2-7; TRBD2 aligns across 15 bases. The CDR3 is made up of 16 amino acids. Germline CDR1 reads SGHAT; CDR2 reads FQNNGV. After removal of 4 bases from V and 4 bases from J, the junction contained 5 bases not matched to a gene. CDR3 coding DNA: TGTGCCAGCAGCTATGGACTAGCGGGAGGGCCGTACGAGCAGTACTTC. It specifies CASSYGLAGGPYEQYF.

This clonotype was seen repeatedly, ten times or more. The rearrangement links TRBV20-1 to TRBJ2-7; the D gene is possibly TRBD1 (6 bases). This CDR3 region has 14 residues. V lost 2 bases and J lost 2, with 13 bases in between. CDR1 and CDR2 (germline): DFQATT, SNEGSKA (reference sequence). CDR3 loop: CSARTGSTPYEQYF. In nucleotides, the CDR3 is TGCAGTGCTAGAACAGGGTCTACTCCCTACGAGCAGTACTTC.

On this clonotype: Mismatch with germline at one junction end may stem from a read error. The chain employs TRBV6-1 and TRBJ1-2, with D perhaps matching TRBD1 (6 bases). From germline, CDR1 is MNHNS and CDR2 SASEGT. CDR3 size: 14 residues. CDR3 amino acids: CASSEPGEDDGCTF. The DNA of the CDR3 is TGTGCCAGCAGTGAACCAGGGGAGGATGATGGCTGCACCTTC.

The V call is TRBV11-2, the J call TRBJ2-7, with TRBD1 identical over 9 bases. CDR1 is SGHAT, CDR2 FQNNGV, per germline. The CDR3 loop spans 15 amino acids. V lost 3 bases and J lost 4; bases outside the gene matches: 7. The CDR3 DNA reads as TGTGCCAGCAGCTTGACACAGGGGGCGAGGTACGAGCAGTACTTC. This encodes CASSLTQGARYEQYF.

J is TRBJ1-6 and V is TRBV7-2; D gene uncertain. CDR1 and CDR2 (germline): SGHTA, FQGNSA. V was pared by 1 base and J by 7 bases, with 5 bases between. The CDR3 contains 13 residues. CDR3 DNA sequence: TGTGCCAGCAGCTTAGTGGAAAATTCACCCCTCCACTTT. Protein: CASSLVENSPLHF.